These 6 T cell receptor beta chains came from one sample sequenced in a study of T cell repertoires in cytomegalovirus infection. Each CDR3 protein is one row after TCRdb ran MiXCR on the reads. The data contain about 100,000 distinct CDR3 sequences, less than 25% of them singletons. The specimen was CD8+ T cells from PBMCs. The receptor source for this set is a human donor in good health (CMV status not recorded). Some clones in this sample may be carry-over from other donors' samples.

This clonotype has more than one count but fewer than ten. V usage is TRBV5-5 and J usage is TRBJ2-7; a weak D match, TRBD2 (7 bases). Trimming removed 4 bases from V and 2 bases from J, with 16 bases in between. The germline CDR1 and CDR2 sequences are SGHKS and YYEKEE (reference sequence). This CDR3 is built from 15 residues. The CDR3 here is CASSMRGGEAYEQYF. DNA for the CDR3: TGTGCCAGCAGCATGCGAGGGGGGGAGGCCTACGAGCAGTACTTC.

This clonotype was counted many times. V usage is TRBV7-6 and J usage is TRBJ2-5; D unresolved. The V gene's germline CDR1 is SGHVS and CDR2 FNYEAQ. The CDR3 spans 15 residues. Trimming pared 2 bases from V and 0 bases from J, leaving 10 bases between. The CDR3 region is CASSLSQWYQETQYF. For the CDR3, the DNA is TGTGCCAGCAGCTTATCACAATGGTACCAAGAGACCCAGTACTTC.

V usage is TRBV27 and J usage is TRBJ1-5; D ambiguous. The length of the CDR3 is 15 residues. Germline V gene data show CDR1 as MNHEY and CDR2 as SMNVEV (reference sequence). The ends were cut back, 2 bases at V and 7 bases at J, with 15 bases in the middle. The chain's CDR3 is CASSLKEGTGQPQHF. Here the CDR3 DNA reads TGTGCCAGCAGTTTAAAGGAGGGAACGGGACAGCCCCAGCATTTT.

The genes are TRBV24-1 and TRBJ2-1, with D maybe TRBD1 (6 bases). CDR3 size: 13 residues. Trimming cost V 4 bases and J 8 bases, with 11 bases left between them. The germline CDR1 and CDR2 sequences are KGHDR and SFDVKD. The CDR3 nucleotides read TGTGCCACCAGTGAGCCCAGGGGCGATGAGCAGTTCTTC. Protein sequence: CATSEPRGDEQFF.

The V and J genes are TRBV20-1 and TRBJ1-3, with no clear D. The CDR3 runs 17 residues. V lost 0 bases and J 0 bases, leaving 15 bases between the germline ends. Germline V gene data show CDR1 as DFQATT and CDR2 as SNEGSKA (reference sequence). DNA of the CDR3: TGCAGTGCTAGAGAGATAGGCAGGCCAACCTCTGGAAACACCATATATTTT. Its protein product is CSAREIGRPTSGNTIYF.

Points on this clonotype: Given a much more abundant clone one base away, this may be a read error. The chain has TRBV7-2 and TRBJ1-5; no clear D gene. Trimming took 0 bases from V and 7 from J, leaving 13 bases between them. The CDR3 contains 15 residues. Germline V gene data show CDR1 as SGHTA and CDR2 as FQGNSA. The CDR3 nucleotides read TGTGCCAGCAGCTTAGCGGCCGAGGCGGGGCAGCCCCAGCATTTT. Amino acid sequence: CASSLAAEAGQPQHF.